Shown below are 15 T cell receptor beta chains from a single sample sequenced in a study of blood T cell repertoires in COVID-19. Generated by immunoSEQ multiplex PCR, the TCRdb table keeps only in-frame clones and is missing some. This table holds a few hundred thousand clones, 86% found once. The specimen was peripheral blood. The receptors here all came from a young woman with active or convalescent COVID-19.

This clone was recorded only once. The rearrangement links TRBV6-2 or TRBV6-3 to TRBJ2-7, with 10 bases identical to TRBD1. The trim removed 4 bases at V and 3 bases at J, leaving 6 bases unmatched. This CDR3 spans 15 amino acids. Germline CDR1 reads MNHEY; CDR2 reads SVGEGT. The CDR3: CASSSPDRGIYEQYF. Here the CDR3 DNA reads TGTGCCAGCAGTTCCCCGGACAGGGGGATCTACGAGCAGTACTTC.

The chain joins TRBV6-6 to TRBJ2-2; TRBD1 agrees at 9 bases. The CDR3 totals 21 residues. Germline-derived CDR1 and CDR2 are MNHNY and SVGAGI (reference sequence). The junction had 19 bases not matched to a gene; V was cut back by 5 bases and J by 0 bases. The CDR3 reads CASSRRSGTGRRGANTGELFF. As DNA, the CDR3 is TGTGCCAGCAGTCGACGATCCGGGACAGGGCGGCGGGGCGCGAACACCGGGGAGCTGTTTTTT.

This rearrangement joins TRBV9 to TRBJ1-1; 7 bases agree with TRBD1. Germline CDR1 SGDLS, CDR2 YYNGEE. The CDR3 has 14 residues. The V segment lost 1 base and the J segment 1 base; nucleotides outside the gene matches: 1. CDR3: CASSVTGANTEAFF. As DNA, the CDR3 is TGTGCCAGCAGCGTAACAGGGGCGAACACTGAAGCTTTCTTT.

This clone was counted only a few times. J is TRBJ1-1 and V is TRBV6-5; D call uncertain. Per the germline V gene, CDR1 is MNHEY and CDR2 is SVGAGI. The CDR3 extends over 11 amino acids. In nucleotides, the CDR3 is TGTTCAGGACTGAAGAACACTGAAGCTTTCTTT. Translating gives CSGLKNTEAFF.

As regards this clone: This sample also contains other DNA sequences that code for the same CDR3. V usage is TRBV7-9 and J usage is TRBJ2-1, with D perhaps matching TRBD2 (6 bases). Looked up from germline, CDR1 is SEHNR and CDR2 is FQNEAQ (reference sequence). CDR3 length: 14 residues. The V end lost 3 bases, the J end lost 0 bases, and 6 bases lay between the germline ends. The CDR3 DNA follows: TGTGCCAGCAGCTTGGGGGGCTCCTACAATGAGCAGTTCTTC. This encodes CASSLGGSYNEQFF.

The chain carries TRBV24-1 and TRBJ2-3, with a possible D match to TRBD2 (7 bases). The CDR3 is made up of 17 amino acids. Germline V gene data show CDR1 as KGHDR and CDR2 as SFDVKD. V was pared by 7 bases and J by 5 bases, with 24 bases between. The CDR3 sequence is CATSDPGGGGPIDTQYF. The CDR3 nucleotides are TGTGCCACCAGCGATCCCGGAGGGGGGGGGCCGATAGATACGCAGTATTTT.

CDR3 bases: TGTGCCAGCAGCTTGGGCTTAACTAGCACAGATACGCAGTATTTT. Amino acid sequence: CASSLGLTSTDTQYF. This sequence joins TRBV5-6 and TRBJ2-3; D unclear. Per germline, CDR1 SGHDT and CDR2 YYEEEE. The CDR3 runs 15 residues. Trimming took 0 bases from V and 0 from J, leaving 8 bases between them.

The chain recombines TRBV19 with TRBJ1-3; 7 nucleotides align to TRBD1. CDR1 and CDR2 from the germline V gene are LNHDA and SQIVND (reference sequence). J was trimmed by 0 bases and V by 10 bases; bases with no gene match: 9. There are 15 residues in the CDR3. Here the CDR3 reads CATNQGEYSGNTIYF. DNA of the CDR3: TGTGCCACCAACCAGGGGGAATACTCTGGAAACACCATATATTTT.

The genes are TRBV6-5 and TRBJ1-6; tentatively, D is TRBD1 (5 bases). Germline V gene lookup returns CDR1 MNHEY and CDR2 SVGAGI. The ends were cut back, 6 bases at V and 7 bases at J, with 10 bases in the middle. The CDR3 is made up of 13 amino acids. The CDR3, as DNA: TGTGCCAGCAGGGGACGGGGGAATTCACCCCTCCACTTT. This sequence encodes CASRGRGNSPLHF.

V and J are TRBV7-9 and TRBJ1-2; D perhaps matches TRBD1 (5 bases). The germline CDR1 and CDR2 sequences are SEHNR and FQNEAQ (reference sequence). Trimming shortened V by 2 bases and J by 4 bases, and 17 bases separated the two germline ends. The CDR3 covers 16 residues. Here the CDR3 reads CASSLILSGGSYGYTF. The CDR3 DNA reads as TGTGCCAGCAGCTTAATTCTGAGCGGGGGGTCCTATGGCTACACCTTC.

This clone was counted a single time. The CDR3 DNA follows: TGTGCCAGTAGTATCCCGCAGGGTGTTCCTCCCCAGCATTTT. Its protein product is CASSIPQGVPPQHF. The rearrangement uses TRBV19 and TRBJ1-5; a possible D gene is TRBD1 (5 bases). Germline-derived CDR1 and CDR2 are LNHDA and SQIVND (reference sequence). V was trimmed by 3 bases and J by 10 bases, leaving 16 bases between them. The CDR3 is 14 amino acids.

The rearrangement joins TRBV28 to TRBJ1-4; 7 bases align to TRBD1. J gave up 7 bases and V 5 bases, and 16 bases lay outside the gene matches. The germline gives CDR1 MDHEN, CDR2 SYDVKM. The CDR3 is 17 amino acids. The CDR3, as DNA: TGTGCCAGCAGTACAGACAGGGAGCGGAGAAGTGGTGAAAAACTGTTTTTT. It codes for CASSTDRERRSGEKLFF.

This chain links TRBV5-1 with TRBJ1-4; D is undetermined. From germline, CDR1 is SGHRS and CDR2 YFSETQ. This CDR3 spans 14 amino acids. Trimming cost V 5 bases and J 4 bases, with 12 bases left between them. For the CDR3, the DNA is TGCGCCAGCAGACCGGGATCTATTAATGAAAAACTGTTTTTT. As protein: CASRPGSINEKLFF. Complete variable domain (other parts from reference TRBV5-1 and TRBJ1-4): KAGVTQTPRYLIKTRGQQVTLSCSPISGHRSVSWYQQTPGQGLQFLFEYFSETQRNKGNFPGRFSGRQFSNSRSEMNVSTLELGDSALYLCASRPGSINEKLFFGSGTQLSVL.

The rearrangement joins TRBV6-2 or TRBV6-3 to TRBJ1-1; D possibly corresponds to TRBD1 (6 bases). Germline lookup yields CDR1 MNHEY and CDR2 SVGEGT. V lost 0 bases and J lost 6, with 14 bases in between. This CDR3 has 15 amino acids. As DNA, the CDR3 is TGTGCCAGCAGTTACTCGAGTAGGGGGGGCTCTGAAGCTTTCTTT. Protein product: CASSYSSRGGSEAFF.

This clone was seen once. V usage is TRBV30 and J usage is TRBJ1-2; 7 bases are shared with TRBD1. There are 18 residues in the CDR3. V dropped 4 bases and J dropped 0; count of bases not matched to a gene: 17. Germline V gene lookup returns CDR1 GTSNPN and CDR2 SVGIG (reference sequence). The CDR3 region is CAWISGRQGVFSNYGYTF. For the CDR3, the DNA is TGTGCCTGGATATCGGGGAGGCAGGGGGTTTTTTCTAACTATGGCTACACCTTC.